A selection of T cell receptor beta chains follows, all from one sample in a study of blood T cell repertoires in COVID-19. The data were produced by immunoSEQ multiplex PCR, yet TCRdb's version contains in-frame clones alone and is incomplete. Of 400,000 to 500,000 clones detected, roughly 90% appear once; the ten largest clones hold over 1.5%. The material sequenced was PBMCs or T cells enriched from blood (not recorded which). The receptors were sampled from a woman aged 40 to 55 who had recovered from COVID-19. Each CDR3 is given with its conserved first and last residue. The order of the fields is D gene, CDR3 length, V gene, clone size, J gene, CDR3 protein. The D gene is left open where the match is weak. Only some rows state a clone size, as once, few, many or a class for expanded clones.

D: .; length: 14; V: TRBV15; size: .; J: TRBJ2-7; CDR3: CATSRVVQGYEQYF
D: TRBD2; length: 15; V: TRBV11-2; size: .; J: TRBJ2-1; CDR3: CASSSTSGGGNEQFF
D: .; length: 16; V: TRBV10-3; size: .; J: TRBJ2-5; CDR3: CAISESGVGGQETQYF
D: TRBD1; length: 18; V: TRBV11-3; size: .; J: TRBJ2-5; CDR3: CASSLDGGDRSESETQYF
D: TRBD1; length: 16; V: TRBV27; size: .; J: TRBJ2-3; CDR3: CASSWRWTGSTDTQYF
D: .; length: 13; V: TRBV5-1; size: .; J: TRBJ2-3; CDR3: CASSLLPADTQYF
D: .; length: 14; V: TRBV5-1; size: once; J: TRBJ1-4; CDR3: CASSDGQYNEKLFF
D: .; length: 11; V: TRBV9; size: once; J: TRBJ1-3; CDR3: CASSAQGAIYF
D: .; length: 12; V: TRBV19; size: .; J: TRBJ2-2; CDR3: CASSTLAGELFF
D: TRBD2; length: 19; V: TRBV3-1/TRBV3-2; size: .; J: TRBJ2-2; CDR3: CASSPRVLAGGPRTGELFF
D: .; length: 17; V: TRBV9; size: .; J: TRBJ2-3; CDR3: CASSVALGGSQGDTQYF
D: TRBD1; length: 14; V: TRBV6-1; size: .; J: TRBJ1-5; CDR3: CASSESGGVYPQHF
D: .; length: 15; V: TRBV11-3; size: .; J: TRBJ1-6; CDR3: CASSLGGLNNSPLHF
D: .; length: 13; V: TRBV15; size: .; J: TRBJ2-7; CDR3: CATSRDWGDEQYF
D: .; length: 11; V: TRBV19; size: .; J: TRBJ1-1; CDR3: CASSIYTEAFF
D: .; length: 16; V: TRBV7-9; size: .; J: TRBJ1-1; CDR3: CASSLGGSGTLGGAFF
D: TRBD1; length: 12; V: TRBV5-4; size: .; J: TRBJ2-3; CDR3: CASSSRGRTQYF
D: TRBD1; length: 13; V: TRBV5-4; size: once; J: TRBJ2-7; CDR3: CASSLDRGQRQYF
D: .; length: 14; V: TRBV6-5; size: .; J: TRBJ1-2; CDR3: CASSYSGPGEGYTF
D: TRBD2; length: 16; V: TRBV3-1/TRBV3-2; size: few; J: TRBJ2-2; CDR3: CASSLSGRAHTGELFF
D: TRBD1; length: 15; V: TRBV6-1; size: .; J: TRBJ2-1; CDR3: CASSETGGAPNEQFF
D: .; length: 14; V: TRBV9; size: few; J: TRBJ1-1; CDR3: CASSVVTANTEAFF
D: TRBD2; length: 15; V: TRBV7-9; size: .; J: TRBJ2-5; CDR3: CASDSGRSPQETQYF
D: TRBD1; length: 15; V: TRBV5-1; size: .; J: TRBJ2-5; CDR3: CASSLFGTGGETQYF
D: .; length: 14; V: TRBV7-2; size: .; J: TRBJ2-1; CDR3: CASSATRTYNEQFF
D: TRBD2; length: 18; V: TRBV5-5; size: .; J: TRBJ2-5; CDR3: CASSFGARLAGAQETQYF
D: .; length: 16; V: TRBV19; size: .; J: TRBJ2-3; CDR3: CASSMVTRGREDTQYF
D: .; length: 15; V: TRBV11-2; size: .; J: TRBJ2-1; CDR3: CASSPREKTYDEQFF
D: .; length: 15; V: TRBV5-1; size: .; J: TRBJ1-2; CDR3: CASSLGSKANYGYTF
D: TRBD1; length: 15; V: TRBV28; size: .; J: TRBJ1-2; CDR3: CASRLASGTDYGYTF
D: .; length: 11; V: TRBV5-1; size: .; J: TRBJ1-1; CDR3: CASSLADRYFF
D: .; length: 13; V: TRBV24-1; size: .; J: TRBJ2-2; CDR3: CATRLSSSGELFF
D: TRBD2; length: 16; V: TRBV7-2; size: .; J: TRBJ2-1; CDR3: CASRSGIAGGPGEQFF
D: TRBD1; length: 13; V: TRBV27; size: .; J: TRBJ2-7; CDR3: CASSLKTGRGQYF
D: .; length: 15; V: TRBV20-1; size: few; J: TRBJ1-2; CDR3: CSASIVPGANYGYTF
D: .; length: 12; V: TRBV19; size: .; J: TRBJ1-2; CDR3: CASNFQGLGYTF
D: .; length: 13; V: TRBV7-9; size: few; J: TRBJ1-6; CDR3: CASSQAGVSPLHF
D: .; length: 15; V: TRBV27; size: .; J: TRBJ2-7; CDR3: CASSLSGAALGEQYF
D: TRBD2; length: 17; V: TRBV15; size: .; J: TRBJ2-1; CDR3: CATSRDRRLAVYNEQFF
D: TRBD1; length: 16; V: TRBV19; size: .; J: TRBJ2-7; CDR3: CASSIWAGGRTTEQYF
D: .; length: 12; V: TRBV29-1; size: .; J: TRBJ1-1; CDR3: CSVVAGADEAFF
D: TRBD2; length: 14; V: TRBV11-2; size: .; J: TRBJ2-1; CDR3: CASRQREGYNEQFF
D: TRBD2; length: 15; V: TRBV27; size: .; J: TRBJ2-3; CDR3: CASLPTSTSTDTQYF
D: TRBD1; length: 15; V: TRBV7-9; size: .; J: TRBJ1-2; CDR3: CASSQGQGVNYGYTF
D: .; length: 16; V: TRBV6-2/TRBV6-3; size: .; J: TRBJ2-5; CDR3: CASSYLQGIPSETQYF
D: TRBD1; length: 14; V: TRBV6-5; size: .; J: TRBJ2-3; CDR3: CASKKGQGTDTQYF
D: TRBD2; length: 15; V: TRBV5-4; size: .; J: TRBJ2-7; CDR3: CASSPSGRGSYEQYF
D: .; length: 14; V: TRBV14; size: .; J: TRBJ1-1; CDR3: CASSHFRMNTEAFF
D: TRBD2; length: 17; V: TRBV7-8; size: .; J: TRBJ2-3; CDR3: CASSLGLLAGTTDTQYF